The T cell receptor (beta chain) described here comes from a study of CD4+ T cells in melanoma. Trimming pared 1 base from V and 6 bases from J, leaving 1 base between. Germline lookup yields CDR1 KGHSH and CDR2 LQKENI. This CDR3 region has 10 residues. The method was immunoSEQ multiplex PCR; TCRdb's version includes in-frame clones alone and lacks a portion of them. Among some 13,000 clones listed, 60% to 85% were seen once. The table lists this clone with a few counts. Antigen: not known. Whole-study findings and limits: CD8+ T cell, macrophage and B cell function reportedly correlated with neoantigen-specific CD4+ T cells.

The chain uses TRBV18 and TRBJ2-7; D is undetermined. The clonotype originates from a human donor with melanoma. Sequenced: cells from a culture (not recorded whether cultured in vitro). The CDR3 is CASSPREQYF. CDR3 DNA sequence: TGTGCCAGCTCACCACGCGAGCAGTACTTC.